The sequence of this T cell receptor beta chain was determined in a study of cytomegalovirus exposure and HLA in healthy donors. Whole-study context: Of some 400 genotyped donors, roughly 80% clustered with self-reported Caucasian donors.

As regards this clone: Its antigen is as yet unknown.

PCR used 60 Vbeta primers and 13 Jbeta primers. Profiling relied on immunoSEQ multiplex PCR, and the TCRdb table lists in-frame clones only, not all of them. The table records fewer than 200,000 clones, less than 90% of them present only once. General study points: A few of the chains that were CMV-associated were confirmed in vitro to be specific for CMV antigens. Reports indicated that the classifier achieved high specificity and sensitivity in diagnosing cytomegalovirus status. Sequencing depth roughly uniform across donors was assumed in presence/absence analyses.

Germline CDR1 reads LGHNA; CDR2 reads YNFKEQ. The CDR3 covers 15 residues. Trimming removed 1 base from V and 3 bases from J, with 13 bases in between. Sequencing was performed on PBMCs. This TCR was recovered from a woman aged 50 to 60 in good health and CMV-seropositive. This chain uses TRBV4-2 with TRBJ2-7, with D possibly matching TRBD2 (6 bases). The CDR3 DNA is TGTGCCAGCAGCCAAGGGGGCGGGAATTTCTACGAGCAGTACTTC. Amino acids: CASSQGGGNFYEQYF.